Below are 12 T cell receptor beta chains sequenced from a single sample in a study of tissue T cells after allogeneic stem cell transplantation. Some clones are missing from TCRdb's copy, which holds only in-frame ones; the method was immunoSEQ multiplex PCR. This sample has about 7,700 clones, with 36% found just once. Time point reported: mouse harvest day 14 after allogeneic transplant. Mouse grafts combined 10^7 T-cell-depleted bone marrow cells with 10^6 splenic CD5+ T cells. Sample: skin. The receptors stem from a female BALB/c mouse given C57BL/6 T cells with graft-versus-host disease after an allogeneic hematopoietic cell transplant.

This clone was recorded a few times. The genes are named according to mouse. The read ends 1 residue before the CDR3 terminus; that terminus is restored from the germline J gene. The genes are TRBV16 and TRBJ2-3; D call uncertain. The CDR3 has 10 residues. The germline gives CDR1 SGHSA, CDR2 FRNQAP. Trimming cost V 0 bases and J 8 bases, with 0 bases left between them. The sequenced part of the CDR3 DNA is TGTGCAAGCAGCTTAGAAACGCTGTAT. This gives the protein CASSLETLY. The full CDR3 sequence reads CASSLETLYF.

This clone has only a few counts. Mouse names are used for the genes. The CDR3 extends 1 residue past the end of the read, so its final part is completed from the germline J gene. The genes are TRBV26 and TRBJ1-3; D is ambiguous. The CDR3 runs to 14 residues. Germline-derived CDR1 and CDR2 are KGHPV and FQNQEV (reference sequence). Trimming stripped 4 bases from V and 0 bases from J, with 7 bases between. The sequenced part of the CDR3 DNA is TGTGCCAGCAGTCCGGGCAGTTCTGGAAATACGCTCTAT. This encodes CASSPGSSGNTLY. The entire CDR3 sequence reads CASSPGSSGNTLYF.

By its share, this clone is medium-sized. Gene names and germline refer to mouse. The read ends 1 residue shy of where the CDR3 ends; the end is completed using the germline J gene. The J gene is TRBJ1-2, the V gene TRBV20; D possibly corresponds to TRBD1 (5 bases). The length of the CDR3 is 12 residues. Looked up from germline, CDR1 is GFQATS and CDR2 is STVNSAI. Deletions cut 2 bases from V and 3 bases from J, with 7 bases between. The CDR3: CGARKGYSDYTF. The sequenced CDR3 bases are TGTGGTGCTAGGAAGGGGTACTCCGACTACACC.

Concerning this clone: Gene names and germline refer to mouse. The observed sequence ends 1 residue before the CDR3 terminus, with the missing tail filled in from the germline J gene. The chain carries TRBV26 and TRBJ1-3; tentatively, D is TRBD1 (6 bases). The CDR3 is made up of 14 amino acids. V lost 3 bases, J lost 2 bases, and 8 bases lay in between. CDR1 is KGHPV, CDR2 FQNQEV, per germline (reference sequence). The DNA read from the CDR3 is TGTGCCAGCAGTCTCAACAGGGCTGGAAATACGCTCTAT. Protein: CASSLNRAGNTLY. The full CDR3 is CASSLNRAGNTLYF.

This clone has more than one count but fewer than ten. Gene and germline names: mouse. The sequence runs out 1 residue before the end of the CDR3; the remainder is reconstructed from the germline J gene. The chain couples TRBV19 to TRBJ1-4; D ambiguous. Trimming left V 4 bases short and J 0 bases short, with 10 bases between. The CDR3 has 15 residues. Germline lookup yields CDR1 FNHDT and CDR2 SITEND (reference sequence). CDR3 sequence: CASSPRPISNERLFF. The sequenced part of the CDR3 DNA is TGTGCCAGCAGTCCCCGGCCAATTTCCAACGAAAGATTATTT. Using reference TRBV19 and TRBJ1-4 for the parts outside the CDR3, the full variable domain is GGIITQTPKFLIGQEGQKLTLKCQQNFNHDTMYWYRQDSGKGLRLIYYSITENDLQKGDLSEGYDASREKKSSFSLTVTSAQKNEMAVFLCASSPRPISNERLFFGHGTKLSVL.

As to this clone: Gene names are the mouse ones. The observed sequence ends 1 residue before the CDR3 terminus, with the missing tail filled in from the germline J gene. The chain uses TRBV4 and TRBJ2-5, with 8 bases fitting TRBD2. In germline, CDR1 is LGHDT, CDR2 YNNKQL (reference sequence). The CDR3 consists of 14 residues. V shed 4 bases, J shed 6 bases, and the junction held 6 bases outside the gene matches. The CDR3 loop reads CASSSTGGGDTQYF. CDR3 DNA (partial): TGTGCCAGCAGCTCTACTGGGGGAGGGGACACCCAGTAC. The full variable domain, with the rest looked up from reference TRBV4 and TRBJ2-5, is ETAVFQTPNYHVTQVGNEVSFNCKQTLGHDTMYWYKQDSKKLLKIMFSYNNKQLIVNETVPRRFSPQSSDKAHLNLRIKSVEPEDSAVYLCASSSTGGGDTQYFGPGTRLLVL.

Regarding this clone: Mouse gene names and germline throughout. The read halts 1 residue ahead of the CDR3 end, with the missing end drawn from the germline J gene. The V call is TRBV1, the J call TRBJ2-7; 12 bases line up with TRBD2. Trimming at V came to 3 bases and at J to 6 bases, leaving 3 bases not matched to a gene. The CDR3 has 14 amino acids. From germline, CDR1 is NSQYPW and CDR2 LRSPGD (reference sequence). Incomplete CDR3 DNA: TGCACCTGCAGTGCCGGGGACTGGGGGGTTGAACAGTAC. This sequence encodes CTCSAGDWGVEQY. Given in full, the CDR3 is CTCSAGDWGVEQYF. The variable domain in full, completed from reference TRBV1 and TRBJ2-7, reads VTLLEQNPRWRLVPRGQAVNLRCILKNSQYPWMSWYQQDLQKQLQWLFTLRSPGDKEVKSLPGADYLATRVTDTELRLQVANMSQGRTLYCTCSAGDWGVEQYFGPGTRLTVL.

In its sample, this clone ranks as medium-sized. Gene names are mouse gene names. The CDR3 goes on 1 residue after the read ends, and that part is filled in from the germline J gene. V usage is TRBV4 and J usage is TRBJ2-7; TRBD2 matches at 12 bases. V was pared by 5 bases and J by 4 bases, with 3 bases of the junction left unmatched. CDR1 and CDR2 (germline): LGHDT, YNNKQL (reference sequence). This CDR3 is 14 amino acids long. CDR3 residues: CASSQGLGGYEQYF. The CDR3 bases that were read are TGTGCCAGCAGCCAGGGACTGGGGGGTTATGAACAGTAC.

Concerning this clone itself: Genes here carry mouse names. The read halts 1 residue ahead of the CDR3 end, with the missing end drawn from the germline J gene. V is TRBV26 and J is TRBJ2-3; D is ambiguous. Trimming cost V 1 base and J 1 base, with 6 bases left between them. The CDR3 length is 14 residues. CDR1 KGHPV and CDR2 FQNQEV come from the germline V gene (reference sequence). Partial CDR3 DNA: TGTGCCAGCAGTCTGTGGTCTGGTGCAGAAACGCTGTAT. Translating it yields CASSLWSGAETLY. The full CDR3 reads CASSLWSGAETLYF.

Details on this clone: Gene names and germline refer to mouse. The sequence runs out 1 residue before the end of the CDR3; the remainder is reconstructed from the germline J gene. V is TRBV15 and J is TRBJ2-7; 9 nucleotides agree with TRBD2. The CDR3 is made up of 13 amino acids. V lost 6 bases and J lost 3; bases outside the gene matches: 3. Looked up from germline, CDR1 is SGHND and CDR2 is FRSKSL. The CDR3 is CASRRLGDYEQYF. CDR3 bases read: TGTGCCAGCAGGCGACTGGGGGACTATGAACAGTAC.

This clone appeared a few times. Gene names refer to mouse genes. The read stops 1 residue short of the end of the CDR3; the missing end is completed from the germline J gene. V and J are TRBV26 and TRBJ1-3, with 7 bases fitting TRBD1. Germline lookup yields CDR1 KGHPV and CDR2 FQNQEV (reference sequence). The V and J ends lost 5 bases and 0 bases, in that order; junction bases with no gene match: 4. The CDR3 is 15 amino acids. Incomplete CDR3 DNA: TGTGCCAGCAGTGGGGACAGCAATTCTGGAAATACGCTCTAT. Its protein product is CASSGDSNSGNTLY. The CDR3, in full, reads CASSGDSNSGNTLYF. Full variable domain (remainder filled in from reference TRBV26 and TRBJ1-3): NSKVIQTPRYLVKGQGQKAKMRCIPEKGHPVVFWYQQNKNNEFKFLINFQNQEVLQQIDMTEKRFSAECPSNSPCSLEIQSSEAGDSALYLCASSGDSNSGNTLYFGEGSRLIVV.

Comments on this clone: Gene labels here are mouse ones. The read ends 1 residue shy of where the CDR3 ends; the end is completed using the germline J gene. The chain carries TRBV2 and TRBJ1-4; TRBD1 might be the D (5 bases). Germline V gene data show CDR1 as LGHNA and CDR2 as YSYQKL. The CDR3 contains 14 residues. The V end was cut by 2 bases, the J end by 4 bases, with 8 bases between. The CDR3 bases that were read are TGTGCCAGCAGCCAAAGGACAAGCAACGAAAGATTATTT. It codes for CASSQRTSNERLF. The whole CDR3 protein is CASSQRTSNERLFF.